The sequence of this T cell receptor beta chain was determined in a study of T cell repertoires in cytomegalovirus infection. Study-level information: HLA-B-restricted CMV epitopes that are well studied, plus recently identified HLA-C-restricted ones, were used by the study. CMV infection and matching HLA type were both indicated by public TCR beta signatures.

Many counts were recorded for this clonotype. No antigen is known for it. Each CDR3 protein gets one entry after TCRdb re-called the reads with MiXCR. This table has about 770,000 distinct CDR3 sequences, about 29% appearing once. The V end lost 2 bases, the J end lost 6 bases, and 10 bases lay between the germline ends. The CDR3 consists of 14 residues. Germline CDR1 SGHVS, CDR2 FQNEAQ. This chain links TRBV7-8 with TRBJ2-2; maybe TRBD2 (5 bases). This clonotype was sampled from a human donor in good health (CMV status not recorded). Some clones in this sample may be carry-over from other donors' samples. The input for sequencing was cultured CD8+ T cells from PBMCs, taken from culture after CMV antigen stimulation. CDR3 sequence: CASSLMDLAGELFF. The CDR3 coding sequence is TGTGCCAGCAGCTTAATGGACTTGGCCGGGGAGCTGTTTTTT.